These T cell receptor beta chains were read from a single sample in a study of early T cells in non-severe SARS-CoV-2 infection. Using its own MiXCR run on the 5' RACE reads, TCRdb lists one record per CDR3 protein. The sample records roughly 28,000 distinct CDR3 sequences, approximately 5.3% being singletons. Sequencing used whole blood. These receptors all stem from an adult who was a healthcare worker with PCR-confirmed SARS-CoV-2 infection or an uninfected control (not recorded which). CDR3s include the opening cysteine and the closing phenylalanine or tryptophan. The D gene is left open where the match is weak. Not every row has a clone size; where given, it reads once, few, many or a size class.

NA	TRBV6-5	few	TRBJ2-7	TGTGCCAGCCTTCTGATAATGGAGCAGTACTTC	CASLLIMEQYF
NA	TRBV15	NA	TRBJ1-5	TGTGCCACCAGCAGAGACGTCAGCAGGGGAAATCAGCCCCAGCATTTT	CATSRDVSRGNQPQHF
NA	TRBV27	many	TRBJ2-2	TGTGCCAGCAGTTTCCAACGGAGGGACACCGGGGAGCTGTTTTTT	CASSFQRRDTGELFF
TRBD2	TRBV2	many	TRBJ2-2	TGTGCCAGCAAGGGACTAGCGGGGGGATACCCCGGGGAGCTGTTTTTT	CASKGLAGGYPGELFF
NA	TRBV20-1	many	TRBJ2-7	TGCAGTGCTGGGGACCACAGGCGACGACCCTACGAGCAGTACTTC	CSAGDHRRRPYEQYF
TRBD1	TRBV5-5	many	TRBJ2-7	TGTGCCAGCAGCTTCGAGACAGGGATCCCCTACGAGCAGTACTTC	CASSFETGIPYEQYF
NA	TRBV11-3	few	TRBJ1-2	TGTGCCAGCGGTGTGGGAGATGGCTACACCTTC	CASGVGDGYTF
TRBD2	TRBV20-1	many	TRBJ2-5	TGCAGTGCTAGAGAACCGAGCGGGAGGTTAGAGACCCAGTACTTC	CSAREPSGRLETQYF
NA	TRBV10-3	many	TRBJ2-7	TGTGCCATCAGAGAGGGGACCTACGAGCAGTACTTC	CAIREGTYEQYF
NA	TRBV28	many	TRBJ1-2	TGTGCCAGCAGTCCTTCTAAGGGCGGGGACTATGGCTACACCTTC	CASSPSKGGDYGYTF
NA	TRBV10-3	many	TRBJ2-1	TGTGCCATCAGTGAGTCATCCAGCACGAGCTCCTACAATGAGCAGTTCTTC	CAISESSSTSSYNEQFF
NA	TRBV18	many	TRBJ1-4	TGTGCCAGCCAAACCGGGACTAATGAAAAACTGTTTTTT	CASQTGTNEKLFF
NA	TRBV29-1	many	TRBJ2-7	TGCAGCGCCGCTGGCCTAAAGGAGAGGACAAGGCAGTACTTC	CSAAGLKERTRQYF
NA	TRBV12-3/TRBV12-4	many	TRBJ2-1	TGTGCCAGCAGAAGTGGTGGGACCTTTTACAATGAGCAGTTCTTC	CASRSGGTFYNEQFF
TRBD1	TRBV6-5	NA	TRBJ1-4	TGTGCCAGCGGGACAGGGTACAGGGAAAAACTGTCTTTT	CASGTGYREKLSF
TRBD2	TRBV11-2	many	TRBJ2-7	TGTGCCAGCAGCTTTGGGACTAGCGGCTACGAGCAGTACTTC	CASSFGTSGYEQYF
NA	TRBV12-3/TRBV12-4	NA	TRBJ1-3	TGTGCCAGCAGTTTAGCAGGCAGCTCTGGAAACACCATATATTTT	CASSLAGSSGNTIYF
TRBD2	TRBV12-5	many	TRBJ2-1	TGTGCTAGTGGTTTGGTAAGGAGACTAGCGTCCTACAATGAGCAGTTCTTC	CASGLVRRLASYNEQFF
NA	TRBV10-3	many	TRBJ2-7	TGTGCCATCAGTGTCACCCCGGGACATAGCTCGGAGGAGCAGTACTTC	CAISVTPGHSSEEQYF
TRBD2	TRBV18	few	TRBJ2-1	TGTGCCAGCTCACCATACGCTAGCGGGGACAATGAGCAGTTCTTC	CASSPYASGDNEQFF
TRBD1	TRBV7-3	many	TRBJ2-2	TGTGCCAGCAGTCGCCAGGGGGCTAGCACCGGGGAGCTGTTTTTT	CASSRQGASTGELFF
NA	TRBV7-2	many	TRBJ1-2	TGTGCCAGCAGCTCCGAAGGTACTAACTATGGCTACACCTTC	CASSSEGTNYGYTF
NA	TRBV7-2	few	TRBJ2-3	TGTGCCAGCAGCCCGGACGATACGCAGTATTTT	CASSPDDTQYF
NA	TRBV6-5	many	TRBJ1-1	TGTGCCAGCAGTTCCGGACAGATGAACACTGAAGCTTTCTTT	CASSSGQMNTEAFF
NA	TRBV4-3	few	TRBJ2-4	TGCGCCAGCAGCCCCTCCCCTTCCGCCAAAAACATTCAGTACTTC	CASSPSPSAKNIQYF
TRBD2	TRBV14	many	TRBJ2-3	TGTGCCAGCAGCCCACTGGCGGGAGGAGGGACAGATACGCAGTATTTT	CASSPLAGGGTDTQYF
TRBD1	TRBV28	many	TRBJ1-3	TGTGCCAGCAGTTTGGGGACAGGGGGCTCTGGAAACACCATATATTTT	CASSLGTGGSGNTIYF
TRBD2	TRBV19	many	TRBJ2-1	TGTGCCAGTAGTACCTCCTATAGCGGGACCTGGGGTGAGCAGTTCTTC	CASSTSYSGTWGEQFF
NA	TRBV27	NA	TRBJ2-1	TGTGCCAGCAGTCCCCCCAAGCGACCCAATGAGCAGTTCTTC	CASSPPKRPNEQFF
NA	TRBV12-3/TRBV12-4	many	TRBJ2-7	TGTGCCAGCAGCCGTATGAGGGAGCAGTACTTC	CASSRMREQYF
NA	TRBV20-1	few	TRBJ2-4	TGCAGTGCTAGAGTTGGGGCTCCTTCCAAAAACATTCAGTACTTC	CSARVGAPSKNIQYF
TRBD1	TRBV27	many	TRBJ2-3	TGTGCCAGCAGTTTACTCGGACAGGGGGGGAGCACAGATACGCAGTATTTT	CASSLLGQGGSTDTQYF
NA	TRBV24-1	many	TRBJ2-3	TGTGCCACCAGTGATTTTCGGGACCAACCCGGGGGAGATACGCAGTATTTT	CATSDFRDQPGGDTQYF
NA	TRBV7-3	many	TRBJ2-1	TGTGCCAGCAGCCAACCGGGCCCTGAGCAGTTCTTC	CASSQPGPEQFF
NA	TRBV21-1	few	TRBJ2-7	TGTGCCAGCAGCAAAGCCACCGACAGGGTGATATGCTACGAGCAGTACTTC	CASSKATDRVICYEQYF
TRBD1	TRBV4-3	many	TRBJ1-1	TGCGCCAGCAGCCAAGTGGCAGGGGGCAACACTGAAGCTTTCTTT	CASSQVAGGNTEAFF
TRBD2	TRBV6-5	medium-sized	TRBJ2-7	TGTGCCAGCAGCCCCGGACTAGCAAGTCAATACGAGCAGTACTTC	CASSPGLASQYEQYF
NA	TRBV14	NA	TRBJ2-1	TGTGCCAGCAGCCGTTTCTCAGCAGGGAGATTCAATGAGCAGTTCTTC	CASSRFSAGRFNEQFF
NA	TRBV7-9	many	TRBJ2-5	TGTGCCAGCCGATCGGGCGTAGAGACCCAGTACTTC	CASRSGVETQYF
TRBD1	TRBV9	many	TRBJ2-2	TGTGCCAGCAGCGAAAATGCACAGGGGTCGAACACCGGGGAGCTGTTTTTT	CASSENAQGSNTGELFF
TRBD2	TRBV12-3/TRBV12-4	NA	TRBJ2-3	TGTGCCAGCAGTTTAATGGCGGGGGGGCTCACAGATACGCAGTATTTT	CASSLMAGGLTDTQYF
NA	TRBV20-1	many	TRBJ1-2	TGCAGTGCTAAAGATGGACCCTGGGACGGCTACACCTTC	CSAKDGPWDGYTF
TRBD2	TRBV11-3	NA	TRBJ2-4	TGTGCCAGCAGCCCTCTCCGGGGGGGCATTCAGTACTTC	CASSPLRGGIQYF